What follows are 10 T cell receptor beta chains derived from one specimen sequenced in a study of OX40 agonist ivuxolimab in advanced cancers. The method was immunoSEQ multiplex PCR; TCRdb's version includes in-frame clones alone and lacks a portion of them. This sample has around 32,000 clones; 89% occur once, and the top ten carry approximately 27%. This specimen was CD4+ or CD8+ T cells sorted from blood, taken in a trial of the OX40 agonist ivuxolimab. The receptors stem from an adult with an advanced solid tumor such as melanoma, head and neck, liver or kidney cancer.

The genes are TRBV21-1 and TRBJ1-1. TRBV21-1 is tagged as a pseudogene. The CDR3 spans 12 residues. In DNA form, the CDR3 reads TGTGCCAGCAGCAAAGCTACAGGGAGGGGTTTCTTT. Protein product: CASSKATGRGFF.

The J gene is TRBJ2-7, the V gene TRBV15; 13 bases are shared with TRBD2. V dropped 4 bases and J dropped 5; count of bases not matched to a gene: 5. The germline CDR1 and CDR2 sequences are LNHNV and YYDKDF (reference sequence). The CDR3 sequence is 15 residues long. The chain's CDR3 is CATSTAGLAGDEQYF. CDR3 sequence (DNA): TGTGCCACCAGCACGGCCGGACTAGCGGGAGACGAGCAGTACTTC.

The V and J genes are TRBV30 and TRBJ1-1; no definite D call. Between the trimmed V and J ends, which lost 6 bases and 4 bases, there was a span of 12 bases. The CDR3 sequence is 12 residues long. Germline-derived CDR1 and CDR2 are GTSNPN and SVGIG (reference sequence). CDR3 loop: CACGPLGTEAFF. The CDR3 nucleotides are TGTGCCTGCGGGCCTTTGGGCACTGAAGCTTTCTTT.

The CDR3, as DNA: TGTGCCAGCAGCCCTCGACAGGGGGCAGCCCTCGCGAACACCGGGGAGCTGTTTTTT. Translating it yields CASSPRQGAALANTGELFF. The J gene is TRBJ2-2, the V gene TRBV21-1; TRBD1 was called by the table and not checked on the DNA. TRBV21-1 is a pseudogene segment. The CDR3 runs to 19 residues.

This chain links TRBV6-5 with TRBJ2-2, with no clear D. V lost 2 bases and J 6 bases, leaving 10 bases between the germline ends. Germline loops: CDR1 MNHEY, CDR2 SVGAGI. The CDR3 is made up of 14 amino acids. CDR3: CASSYGQSAGELFF. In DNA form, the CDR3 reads TGTGCCAGCAGTTACGGCCAGAGCGCCGGGGAGCTGTTTTTT.

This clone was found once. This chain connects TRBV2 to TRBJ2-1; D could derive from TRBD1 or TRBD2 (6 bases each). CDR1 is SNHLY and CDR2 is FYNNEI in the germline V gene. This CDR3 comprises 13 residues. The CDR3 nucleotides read TGTGCGGGCTCGGGGGCCTCCTACAATGAGCAGTTCTTC. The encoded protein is CAGSGASYNEQFF.

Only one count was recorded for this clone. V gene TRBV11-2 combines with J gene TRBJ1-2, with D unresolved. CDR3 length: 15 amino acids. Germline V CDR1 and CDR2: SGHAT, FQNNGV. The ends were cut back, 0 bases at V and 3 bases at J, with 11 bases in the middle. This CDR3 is CASSLEWVGDYGYTF. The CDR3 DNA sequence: TGTGCCAGCAGCTTAGAATGGGTCGGAGACTATGGCTACACCTTC.

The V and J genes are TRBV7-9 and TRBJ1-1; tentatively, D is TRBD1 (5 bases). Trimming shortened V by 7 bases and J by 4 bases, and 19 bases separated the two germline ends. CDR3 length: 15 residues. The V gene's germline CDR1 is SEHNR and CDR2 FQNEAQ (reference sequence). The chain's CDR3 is CASTPGWGPSTEAFF. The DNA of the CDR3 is TGTGCCAGCACCCCCGGTTGGGGACCGAGCACTGAAGCTTTCTTT.

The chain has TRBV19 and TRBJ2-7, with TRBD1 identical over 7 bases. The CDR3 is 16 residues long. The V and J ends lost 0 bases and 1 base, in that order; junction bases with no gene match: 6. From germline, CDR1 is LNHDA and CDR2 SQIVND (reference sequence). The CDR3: CASSIDWTGLSYEQYF. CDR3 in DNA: TGTGCCAGTAGTATAGATTGGACAGGTTTATCCTACGAGCAGTACTTC.

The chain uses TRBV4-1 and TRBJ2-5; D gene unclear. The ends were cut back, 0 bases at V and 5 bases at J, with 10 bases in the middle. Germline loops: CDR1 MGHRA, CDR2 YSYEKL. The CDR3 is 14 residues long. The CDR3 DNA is TGCGCCAGCAGCCAAGATGGGGTTACGGAGACCCAGTACTTC. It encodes CASSQDGVTETQYF.